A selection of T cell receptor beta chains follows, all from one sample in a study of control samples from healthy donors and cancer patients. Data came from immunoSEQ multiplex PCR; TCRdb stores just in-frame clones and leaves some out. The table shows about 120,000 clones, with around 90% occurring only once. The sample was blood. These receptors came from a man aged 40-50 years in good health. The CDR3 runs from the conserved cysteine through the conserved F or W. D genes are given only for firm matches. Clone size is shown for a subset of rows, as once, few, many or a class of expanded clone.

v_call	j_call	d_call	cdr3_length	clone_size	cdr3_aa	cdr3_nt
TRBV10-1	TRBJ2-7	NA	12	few	CASSERLGEQYF	TGCGCCAGCAGCGAAAGACTAGGCGAGCAGTACTTC
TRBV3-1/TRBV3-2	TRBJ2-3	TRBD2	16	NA	CASSPYMGGISDTQYF	TGTGCCAGCAGCCCCTATATGGGAGGGATTTCGGATACGCAGTATTTT
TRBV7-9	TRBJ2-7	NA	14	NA	CASSPAGQSYEQYF	TGTGCCAGCAGCCCCGCCGGACAGAGCTACGAGCAGTACTTC
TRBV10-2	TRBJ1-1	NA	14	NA	CASSVVGQNTEAFF	TGCGCCAGCAGTGTAGTAGGACAGAACACTGAAGCTTTCTTT
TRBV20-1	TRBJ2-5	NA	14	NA	CSASDGGGKETQYF	TGCAGTGCTAGTGACGGCGGGGGCAAGGAGACCCAGTACTTC
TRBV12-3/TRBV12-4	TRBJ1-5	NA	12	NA	CASSFSGQPQHF	TGTGCCAGCAGTTTCTCGGGTCAGCCCCAGCATTTT
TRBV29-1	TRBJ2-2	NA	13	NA	CSARQDNTGELFF	TGCAGCGCCAGACAGGATAACACCGGGGAGCTGTTTTTT
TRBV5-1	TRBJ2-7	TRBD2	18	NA	CASSMGRTSGGSAYEQYF	TGCGCCAGCAGCATGGGTCGGACTAGCGGGGGGTCCGCCTACGAGCAGTACTTC
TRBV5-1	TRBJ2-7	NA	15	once	CASTRGGTSAPEQYF	TGCGCCAGCACCCGCGGTGGGACATCCGCTCCCGAGCAGTACTTC
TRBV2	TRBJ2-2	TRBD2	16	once	CASSPQRGAGTGELFF	TGTGCCAGCAGTCCTCAGCGGGGGGCGGGGACCGGGGAGCTGTTTTTT
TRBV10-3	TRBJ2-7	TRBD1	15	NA	CAATTKEGQRGEQYF	TGTGCCGCGACAACCAAAGAGGGACAGAGAGGTGAGCAGTACTTC
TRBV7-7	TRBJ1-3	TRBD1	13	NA	CASSPGQGNTIYF	TGTGCTAGCAGCCCGGGACAGGGCAACACCATATATTTT
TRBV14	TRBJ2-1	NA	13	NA	CASSPKRHNEQFF	TGTGCCAGCAGCCCTAAACGGCACAATGAGCAGTTCTTC
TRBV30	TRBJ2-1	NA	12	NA	CARSGREDEQFF	TGTGCCCGCTCGGGCAGGGAAGATGAGCAGTTCTTC
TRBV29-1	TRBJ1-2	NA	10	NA	CSVQGDGYTF	TGCAGCGTTCAGGGTGATGGCTACACCTTC
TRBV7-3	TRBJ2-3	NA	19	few	CASNRETDRDLTRADTQYF	TGTGCCAGCAACAGGGAAACCGACCGGGACCTCACCCGAGCAGATACGCAGTATTTT
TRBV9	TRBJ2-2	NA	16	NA	CASSVDSGRTTGELFF	TGTGCCAGCAGCGTAGACTCAGGAAGGACGACCGGGGAGCTGTTTTTT
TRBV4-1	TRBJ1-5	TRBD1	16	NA	CASSQAPGGRNQPQHF	TGCGCCAGCAGCCAAGCTCCAGGGGGCCGCAATCAGCCCCAGCATTTT
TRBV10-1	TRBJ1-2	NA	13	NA	CASSNTGFDGYTF	TGCGCCAGCAGTAACACAGGGTTCGATGGCTACACCTTC
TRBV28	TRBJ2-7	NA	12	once	CATGPRGYEQYF	TGTGCCACCGGACCGCGAGGGTACGAGCAGTACTTC
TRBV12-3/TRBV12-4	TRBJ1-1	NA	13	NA	CASSLKAGVEAFF	TGTGCCAGCAGTTTAAAAGCCGGAGTCGAAGCTTTCTTT
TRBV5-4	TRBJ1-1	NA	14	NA	CASSLDSKNTEAFF	TGTGCCAGCAGCTTGGACAGTAAAAACACTGAAGCTTTCTTT
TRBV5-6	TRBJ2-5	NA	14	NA	CASSLGTVGETQYF	TGTGCCAGCAGCTTGGGTACCGTCGGAGAGACCCAGTACTTC
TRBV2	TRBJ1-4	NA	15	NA	CASSEGGPYGEELFF	TGTGCCAGCAGTGAAGGCGGACCTTATGGGGAGGAACTGTTTTTT
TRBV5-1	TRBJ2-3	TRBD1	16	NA	CASSLGDSRSTDTQYF	TGCGCCAGCAGCTTGGGGGACAGTCGTAGCACAGATACGCAGTATTTT
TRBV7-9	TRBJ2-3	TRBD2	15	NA	CASSRTSGLVDTQYF	TGTGCCAGCAGCCGGACTAGCGGACTCGTGGATACGCAGTATTTT
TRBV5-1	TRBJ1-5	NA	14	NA	CASSPRPADQPQHF	TGCGCCAGCAGCCCCCGGCCGGCGGATCAGCCCCAGCATTTT